The 3 T cell receptor beta chains reported below all come from one sample, sequenced in a study of blood T cell repertoires in COVID-19. Method: immunoSEQ multiplex PCR; TCRdb's copy keeps in-frame clones and lacks some. Among 90,000 to 120,000 clones, roughly 88% were seen once, and the ten largest hold roughly 6%. Material for sequencing was peripheral blood. All receptors derive from a woman aged 60-75 years with acute or convalescent COVID-19.

On this clone: Because the CDR3 is missing its conserved closing phenylalanine or tryptophan, this is likely a read error. The DNA is left out, because the CDR3 cannot be placed on it with certainty; the CDR3 is given as TCRdb lists it. The chain combines TRBV19 with TRBJ1-2. Germline CDR1 LNHDA, CDR2 SQIVND (reference sequence). The length of the CDR3 is 8 amino acids, counting both ends. CDR3: CASSRVLL.

This chain joins TRBV3-1 (or the pseudogene TRBV3-2) and TRBJ2-1, with D maybe TRBD2 (5 bases). The ends were cut back, 1 base at V and 7 bases at J, with 11 bases in the middle. The germline V gene has CDR1 LGHDT and CDR2 YNNKEL (reference sequence). CDR3 length equals 14 residues. The CDR3 spells CASSQGAERNEQFF. The CDR3 DNA sequence: TGTGCCAGCAGCCAAGGAGCGGAAAGGAATGAGCAGTTCTTC.

The chain recombines TRBV19 with TRBJ1-5; TRBD1 aligns across 9 bases. Trimming took 2 bases from V and 4 from J; bases not matched to a gene: 3. The CDR3 runs to 15 residues. Germline V gives CDR1 LNHDA, CDR2 SQIVND (reference sequence). The CDR3 protein is CASSIRGTGNQPQHF. The CDR3 coding sequence is TGTGCCAGTAGTATACGCGGGACAGGGAATCAGCCCCAGCATTTT. The full variable domain, its missing parts supplied by reference TRBV19 and TRBJ1-5, is DGGITQSPKYLFRKEGQNVTLSCEQNLNHDAMYWYRQDPGQGLRLIYYSQIVNDFQKGDIAEGYSVSREKKESFPLTVTSAQKNPTAFYLCASSIRGTGNQPQHFGDGTRLSIL.